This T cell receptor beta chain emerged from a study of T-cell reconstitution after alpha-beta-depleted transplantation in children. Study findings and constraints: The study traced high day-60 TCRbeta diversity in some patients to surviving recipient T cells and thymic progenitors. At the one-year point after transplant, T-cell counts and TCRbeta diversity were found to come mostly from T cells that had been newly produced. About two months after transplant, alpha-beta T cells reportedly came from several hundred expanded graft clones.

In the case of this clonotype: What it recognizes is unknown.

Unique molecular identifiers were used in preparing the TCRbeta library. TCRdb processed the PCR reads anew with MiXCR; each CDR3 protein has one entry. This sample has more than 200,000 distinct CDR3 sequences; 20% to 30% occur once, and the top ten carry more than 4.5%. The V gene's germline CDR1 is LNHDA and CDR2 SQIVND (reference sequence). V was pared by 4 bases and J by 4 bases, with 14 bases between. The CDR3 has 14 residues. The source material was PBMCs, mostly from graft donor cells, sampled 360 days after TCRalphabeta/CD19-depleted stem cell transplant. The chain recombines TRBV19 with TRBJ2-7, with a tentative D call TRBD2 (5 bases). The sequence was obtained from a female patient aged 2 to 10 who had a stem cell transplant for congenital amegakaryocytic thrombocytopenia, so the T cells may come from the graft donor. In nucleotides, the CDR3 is TGTGCCAGTAGTACGCCGGGGTTAGGTTACGAGCAGTACTTC. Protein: CASSTPGLGYEQYF.